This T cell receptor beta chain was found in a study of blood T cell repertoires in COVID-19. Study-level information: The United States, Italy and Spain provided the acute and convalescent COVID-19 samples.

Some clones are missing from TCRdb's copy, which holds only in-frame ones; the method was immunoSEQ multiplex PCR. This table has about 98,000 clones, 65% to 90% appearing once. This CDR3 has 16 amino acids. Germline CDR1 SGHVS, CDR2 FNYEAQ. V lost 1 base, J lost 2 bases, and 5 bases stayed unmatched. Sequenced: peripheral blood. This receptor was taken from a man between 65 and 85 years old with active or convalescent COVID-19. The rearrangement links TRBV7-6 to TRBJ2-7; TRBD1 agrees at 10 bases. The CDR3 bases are TGTGCCAGCAGCTTAGTGTCGGGACAGGGGCCCTACGAGCAGTACTTC. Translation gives CASSLVSGQGPYEQYF. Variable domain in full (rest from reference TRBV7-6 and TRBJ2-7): GAGVSQSPRYKVTKRGQDVALRCDPISGHVSLYWYRQALGQGPEFLTYFNYEAQQDKSGLPNDRFSAERPEGSISTLTIQRTEQRDSAMYRCASSLVSGQGPYEQYFGPGTRLTVT.